This T cell receptor (beta chain) was captured in a study of identical twins. In every case, the donor was a healthy Caucasian. There are a few counts of this clonotype. TCRdb re-analysed the 5' RACE reads in MiXCR, keeping a single row per CDR3 protein. The sample contains hundreds of thousands of distinct CDR3 sequences, around 8.6% of which appear only once. V was clipped by 6 bases and J by 0 bases, with 12 bases between them. CDR3 size: 15 residues. Germline values: CDR1 WNHNN, CDR2 SYGVQD (reference sequence). These records were also assigned to another study, of yellow fever vaccine responses in identical twins.

The clonotype originates from a woman aged 18-29 years in good health. The genes are TRBV10-1 and TRBJ2-4; a weak D match, TRBD2 (5 bases). Sequenced material: PBMCs. CDR3 DNA: TGCGCCAGCAGGGACGGGGTTTTAGCCAAAAACATTCAGTACTTC. It is translated as CASRDGVLAKNIQYF.